One and the same sample provided the 30 T cell receptor beta chains below, sequenced in a study of blood T cell repertoires in COVID-19. This table comes from immunoSEQ multiplex PCR, and its TCRdb copy is limited to in-frame clones, with some not included. This sample has 52,000 or so clones, with 86% found just once. Sequenced: peripheral blood. Source of these receptors: a man older than 75 with acute or convalescent COVID-19.

The V gene is TRBV7-9, the J gene TRBJ1-4; 10 bases are shared with TRBD1. J gave up 10 bases and V 3 bases, and 5 bases lay outside the gene matches. This CDR3 has 14 residues. Germline-derived CDR1 and CDR2 are SEHNR and FQNEAQ (reference sequence). The CDR3 nucleotides read TGTGCCAGCAGCTTGGGGGACAGGGGCGGAAAACTGTTTTTT. It translates to CASSLGDRGGKLFF.

The V call is TRBV5-4, the J call TRBJ2-7, with TRBD2 identical over 7 bases. V gave up 4 bases and J gave up 5 bases; unmatched junction bases: 21. Germline-derived CDR1 and CDR2 are SGHNT and YYREEE (reference sequence). This CDR3 contains 18 residues. The CDR3 spells CASSTDWGLGGRRNEQYF. In DNA form, the CDR3 reads TGTGCCAGCAGCACGGATTGGGGTTTGGGAGGGCGGAGGAACGAGCAGTACTTC. The full variable domain, rest sourced from reference TRBV5-4 and TRBJ2-7, is ETGVTQSPTHLIKTRGQQVTLRCSSQSGHNTVSWYQQALGQGPQFIFQYYREEENGRGNFPPRFSGLQFPNYSSELNVNALELDDSALYLCASSTDWGLGGRRNEQYFGPGTRLTVT.

This clone was recorded a few times. The chain couples TRBV4-3 to TRBJ2-5; possibly TRBD2 for D (6 bases). V dropped 5 bases and J dropped 7 bases, with 14 bases sitting between them. Germline V CDR1 and CDR2: LGHNA, YSLEER. This CDR3 is built from 13 residues. In DNA, the CDR3 is TGCGCCAGCAGCACCCGGGACGGGGGGACCCAGTACTTC. It yields the protein CASSTRDGGTQYF.

This rearrangement joins TRBV5-1 to TRBJ1-1, with D possibly matching TRBD1 (6 bases). The V end was cut by 4 bases, the J end by 3 bases, with 7 bases between. Per the germline V gene, CDR1 is SGHRS and CDR2 is YFSETQ. This CDR3 is 12 amino acids long. The CDR3 loop reads CASSTGYTEAFF. DNA of the CDR3: TGCGCCAGCAGCACAGGGTACACTGAAGCTTTCTTT. Together with reference TRBV5-1 and TRBJ1-1, the CDR3 gives the full variable domain: KAGVTQTPRYLIKTRGQQVTLSCSPISGHRSVSWYQQTPGQGLQFLFEYFSETQRNKGNFPGRFSGRQFSNSRSEMNVSTLELGDSALYLCASSTGYTEAFFGQGTRLTVV.

The gene calls are TRBV6-2 or TRBV6-3 and TRBJ1-1; D not resolved. Trimming left V 5 bases short and J 6 bases short, with 16 bases between. Per the germline V gene, CDR1 is MNHEY and CDR2 is SVGEGT. The length of the CDR3 is 14 residues. The CDR3 nucleotides are TGTGCCAGCAGTAACGCCGCGGTCCGGGCTGAAGCTTTCTTT. Translating it yields CASSNAAVRAEAFF.

The chain recombines TRBV7-6 with TRBJ1-2; 9 bases agree with TRBD1. This CDR3 is 14 amino acids long. Trimming took 4 bases from V and 2 from J; bases not matched to a gene: 2. CDR1 is SGHVS, CDR2 FNYEAQ, per germline. CDR3 sequence (DNA): TGTGCCAGCAGCTACGGGACAGGGAACTATGGCTACACCTTC. The encoded protein is CASSYGTGNYGYTF. The full variable domain, rest sourced from reference TRBV7-6 and TRBJ1-2, is GAGVSQSPRYKVTKRGQDVALRCDPISGHVSLYWYRQALGQGPEFLTYFNYEAQQDKSGLPNDRFSAERPEGSISTLTIQRTEQRDSAMYRCASSYGTGNYGYTFGSGTRLTVV.

V gene TRBV18 combines with J gene TRBJ1-4, with 8 bases identical to TRBD1. Germline V gene lookup returns CDR1 KGHSH and CDR2 LQKENI. The CDR3 length is 16 residues. V was pared by 5 bases and J by 8 bases, with 13 bases of the junction left unmatched. The CDR3 region is CASSTQGARLGEKLFF. The CDR3 DNA is TGTGCCAGCTCAACCCAGGGGGCGCGTCTAGGGGAAAAACTGTTTTTT.

This sequence joins TRBV21-1 and TRBJ2-2; TRBD2 is the table's D call, not checked against the DNA. TRBV21-1 is recorded as a pseudogene. The CDR3 has 20 residues. The CDR3 sequence: CASSKNHSGGARAPTGELFF. The CDR3 coding sequence is TGTGCCAGCAGCAAAAACCATAGCGGGGGGGCCCGAGCGCCAACTGGGGAGCTGTTTTTT.

This clone was observed once. V and J are TRBV7-8 and TRBJ1-4, with D perhaps matching TRBD1 (6 bases). Germline lookup yields CDR1 SGHVS and CDR2 FQNEAQ. V lost 0 bases and J 7 bases, leaving 6 bases between the germline ends. There are 13 residues in the CDR3. As DNA, the CDR3 is TGTGCCAGCAGCTTAGCAGGGGGTGAAAAACTGTTTTTT. It yields the protein CASSLAGGEKLFF.

As concerns this clone: At one end the junction does not follow the germline gene, possibly because of a read error. This rearrangement joins TRBV9 to TRBJ2-5; 8 bases align to TRBD1. Per the germline V gene, CDR1 is SGDLS and CDR2 is YYNGEE. CDR3 length: 15 residues. The CDR3 nucleotides are TGTGCCAGCAGCTCGCGGGACAGGCCTCAAGAGGCCCAGTACTTC. Protein: CASSSRDRPQEAQYF.

The CDR3 region has the DNA TGTGCCAGCAGCCAGAGACAGTCAACCGGGGAGCTGTTTTTT. Translation gives CASSQRQSTGELFF. This sequence joins TRBV3-1 (or the pseudogene TRBV3-2) and TRBJ2-2; D possibly corresponds to TRBD1 (5 bases). V was shortened by 3 bases and J by 5 bases, with 10 bases between the two germline ends. The CDR3 runs to 14 residues. Germline V gives CDR1 LGHDT, CDR2 YNNKEL (reference sequence).

The gene calls are TRBV19 and TRBJ2-5; D is possibly TRBD1 (6 bases). The CDR3 length is 13 residues. Germline V gene sequence: CDR1 LNHDA, CDR2 SQIVND (reference sequence). V was trimmed by 4 bases and J by 4 bases, leaving 10 bases between them. The CDR3 DNA sequence: TGTGCCAGTAGTACCACAGGGAGAGAGACCCAGTACTTC. Its translation is CASSTTGRETQYF.

The genes are TRBV5-1 and TRBJ1-4; TRBD1 matches at 7 bases. V lost 7 bases and J lost 4; bases outside the gene matches: 4. Germline V lookup: CDR1 SGHRS, CDR2 YFSETQ. The CDR3 has 13 amino acids. In nucleotides, the CDR3 is TGCGCCAGCTCCGGGACAGTTAATGAAAAACTGTTTTTT. Residues: CASSGTVNEKLFF. Based on the CDR3 plus reference TRBV5-1 and TRBJ1-4, the full variable domain is KAGVTQTPRYLIKTRGQQVTLSCSPISGHRSVSWYQQTPGQGLQFLFEYFSETQRNKGNFPGRFSGRQFSNSRSEMNVSTLELGDSALYLCASSGTVNEKLFFGSGTQLSVL.

The V gene is TRBV5-5, the J gene TRBJ1-1; 8 nucleotides line up with TRBD1. Losses at the gene ends were 1 base for V and 8 bases for J; bases not matched to a gene: 7. The CDR3 spans 14 residues. Germline V gene data show CDR1 as SGHKS and CDR2 as YYEKEE (reference sequence). CDR3 residues: CASSLFAGGREAFF. CDR3 in DNA: TGTGCCAGCAGCTTGTTTGCAGGGGGCAGGGAAGCTTTCTTT.

This chain uses TRBV6-2 or TRBV6-3 with TRBJ1-5; 8 bases fit TRBD1. Germline CDR1 is MNHEY and CDR2 is SVGEGT. This CDR3 has 17 amino acids. Unmatched junction bases numbered 10, after V lost 6 bases and J lost 0 bases. For the CDR3, the DNA is TGTGCCAGCAGCACCGACAGGGGCCTGTATAGCAATCAGCCCCAGCATTTT. This gives the protein CASSTDRGLYSNQPQHF.

The V and J genes are TRBV7-9 and TRBJ1-3, with D perhaps matching TRBD1 (5 bases). This CDR3 spans 15 amino acids. Germline V lookup: CDR1 SEHNR, CDR2 FQNEAQ (reference sequence). V lost 5 bases to trimming and J lost 2 bases, with 13 bases between them. The chain's CDR3 is CASSPLARAGNTIYF. The CDR3 DNA sequence: TGTGCCAGCAGCCCCCTCGCCAGGGCTGGAAACACCATATATTTT.

V is TRBV6-5 and J is TRBJ1-5; 7 bases are shared with TRBD1. V was pared by 5 bases and J by 3 bases, with 7 bases of the junction left unmatched. The CDR3 length is 15 residues. Looked up from germline, CDR1 is MNHEY and CDR2 is SVGAGI. CDR3 protein: CASSKTRGPNQPQHF. CDR3 DNA sequence: TGTGCCAGCAGTAAAACAAGGGGGCCCAATCAGCCCCAGCATTTT.

This chain uses TRBV7-9 with TRBJ1-4, with D possibly TRBD1 on 6 matching bases. Trimming pared 4 bases from V and 7 bases from J, leaving 13 bases between. This CDR3 comprises 14 residues. CDR1 is SEHNR, CDR2 FQNEAQ, per germline (reference sequence). The CDR3 region is CASSSHRDGEKLFF. The CDR3 nucleotides are TGTGCCAGCAGCTCCCACAGGGATGGTGAAAAACTGTTTTTT.

This clone was seen just once. This sequence joins TRBV9 and TRBJ2-3; 8 nucleotides agree with TRBD2. V shed 3 bases and J 4 bases; nucleotides not matched to a gene: 4. This CDR3 has 14 residues. Germline CDR1 and CDR2: SGDLS and YYNGEE. CDR3 in amino acids: CASSAGGGPDTQYF. Here the CDR3 DNA reads TGTGCCAGCAGCGCGGGCGGGGGGCCAGATACGCAGTATTTT.

The chain has TRBV3-1 (or the pseudogene TRBV3-2) and TRBJ2-5; tentative D call: TRBD2 (5 bases). The ends were cut back, 3 bases at V and 4 bases at J, with 18 bases in the middle. Germline CDR1 reads LGHDT; CDR2 reads YNNKEL (reference sequence). The CDR3 covers 16 residues. CDR3: CASSQVKRGRRETQYF. The CDR3 DNA reads as TGTGCCAGCAGCCAGGTTAAAAGAGGGCGGCGAGAGACCCAGTACTTC.

V is TRBV21-1 and J is TRBJ2-3; the table's D call, TRBD2, has no DNA check behind it. TRBV21-1 is described as a pseudogene. The CDR3 runs 20 residues. CDR3 region: CASSKGTGKGLAGCTDTQYF. DNA of the CDR3: TGTGCCAGCAGCAAAGGGACAGGAAAAGGACTAGCGGGCTGCACAGATACGCAGTATTTT.

The chain carries TRBV6-1 and TRBJ1-3, with D possibly matching TRBD1 (6 bases). Germline loops: CDR1 MNHNS, CDR2 SASEGT. The CDR3 has 15 residues. V was shortened by 8 bases and J by 0 bases, with 14 bases between the two germline ends. This CDR3 reads CASLVRGNSGNTIYF. In DNA form, the CDR3 reads TGTGCCAGCTTGGTCAGGGGAAACTCTGGAAACACCATATATTTT.

The rearrangement joins TRBV12-5 to TRBJ2-2; no definite D call. This CDR3 region has 11 residues. Per the germline V gene, CDR1 is LGHNT and CDR2 is FRNRAP. Between the trimmed V and J ends, which lost 6 bases and 6 bases, there was a span of 5 bases. The CDR3 DNA reads TGTGCTAGTGGCCCCGCCGGGGAGCTGTTTTTT. This gives the protein CASGPAGELFF.

V is TRBV29-1 and J is TRBJ1-2, with D possibly matching TRBD1 (5 bases). CDR1 SQVTM and CDR2 ANQGSEA come from the germline V gene. The CDR3 length is 13 residues. V lost 2 bases and J 5 bases, leaving 12 bases between the germline ends. The CDR3 DNA is TGCAGCGTTGAACCCGGGGCGGGGTATGGCTACACCTTC. This sequence encodes CSVEPGAGYGYTF.

J is TRBJ2-3 and V is TRBV19, with 9 positions matching TRBD1. Germline loops: CDR1 LNHDA, CDR2 SQIVND (reference sequence). The CDR3 has 18 amino acids. After removal of 5 bases from V and 3 bases from J, the junction contained 15 bases not matched to a gene. The CDR3, as DNA: TGTGCCAGTAGTCCGTCGAAGGTGACAGGGGGAGCGACAGATACGCAGTATTTT. It translates to CASSPSKVTGGATDTQYF.

This chain links TRBV23-1 with TRBJ2-7; TRBD1 might be the D (6 bases). TRBV23-1 is filed as an ORF, its function uncertain. The V end lost 1 base, the J end lost 5 bases, and 15 bases lay between the germline ends. This CDR3 is built from 15 residues. The CDR3: CASSQWNRTDNEQYF. The CDR3 bases are TGCGCCAGCAGTCAATGGAACCGGACAGATAACGAGCAGTACTTC.

The chain couples TRBV29-1 to TRBJ2-3; TRBD2 matches at 9 bases. The trim removed 6 bases at V and 6 bases at J, leaving 10 bases unmatched. CDR3 length equals 14 residues. The V gene's germline CDR1 is SQVTM and CDR2 ANQGSEA. CDR3 nucleotides: TGCAGCGTCGCCCTTAGCGGGGGCCCGGATACGCAGTATTTT. It yields the protein CSVALSGGPDTQYF.

In its sample, this clone was seen a few times. The chain couples TRBV27 to TRBJ1-6; the D is unclear. CDR1 is MNHEY, CDR2 SMNVEV, per germline (reference sequence). Trimming took 7 bases from V and 4 from J, leaving 11 bases between them. The CDR3 covers 14 residues. The DNA of the CDR3 is TGTGCCAGCAAAGGAGGGCGGTATAATTCACCCCTCCACTTT. Amino acid sequence: CASKGGRYNSPLHF.

The chain links TRBV6-5 to TRBJ2-7, with 14 positions matching TRBD2. There are 14 residues in the CDR3. With V trimmed by 6 bases and J by 7 bases, 5 bases remained unmatched. From germline, CDR1 is MNHEY and CDR2 SVGAGI. The CDR3 nucleotides are TGTGCCAGCAGCCTCCGGACTAGCGGGGGGGAGCAGTACTTC. Its translation is CASSLRTSGGEQYF.

This clone was detected once. This chain uses TRBV29-1 with TRBJ2-7; D is perhaps TRBD2 (5 bases). The germline V gene encodes CDR1 SQVTM and CDR2 ANQGSEA. Trimming stripped 3 bases from V and 5 bases from J, with 14 bases between. CDR3 length: 13 residues. The CDR3: CSVDLPGVHEQYF. In DNA, the CDR3 is TGCAGCGTTGACCTTCCCGGGGTCCACGAGCAGTACTTC.